The 26 T cell receptor beta chains given below trace back to one sample, sequenced in a study of T cell responses to AZD1222 COVID-19 vaccine. Some clones are missing from TCRdb's copy, which holds only in-frame ones; the method was immunoSEQ multiplex PCR. This table holds around 150,000 clones, 80% to 95% found once. Sequencing was performed on peripheral blood, taken 28 days after the second AZD1222 dose. The receptors originated from an adult who received the AZD1222 COVID-19 vaccine.

The CDR3 protein is CASTKGGANTEAFF. CDR3 nucleotide sequence: TGTGCCAGCACAAAGGGCGGGGCGAACACTGAAGCTTTCTTT. The V call is TRBV3-1 (or the pseudogene TRBV3-2), the J call TRBJ1-1; the D gene is possibly TRBD1 (5 bases). The CDR3 length is 14 residues. With 7 bases removed from V and 1 base from J, the gap between germline ends came to 13 bases. The germline gives CDR1 LGHDT, CDR2 YNNKEL (reference sequence).

The V gene is TRBV19, the J gene TRBJ2-7; weak D call: TRBD1 (5 bases). The CDR3 length is 13 residues. Trimming left V 5 bases short and J 2 bases short, with 10 bases between. Germline assignment: CDR1 LNHDA and CDR2 SQIVND (reference sequence). The CDR3 loop is CASSRTKTYEQYF. The CDR3 DNA is TGTGCCAGTAGTCGGACAAAAACCTACGAGCAGTACTTC.

This chain links TRBV19 with TRBJ2-7; 11 positions agree with TRBD1. Per the germline V gene, CDR1 is LNHDA and CDR2 is SQIVND (reference sequence). V lost 5 bases and J lost 3; bases outside the gene matches: 3. The CDR3 sequence is 14 residues long. The CDR3 DNA reads TGTGCCAGTAGTGCAGGGACAGGGGGCTACGAGCAGTACTTC. It yields the protein CASSAGTGGYEQYF.

As regards this clone: Other DNA sequences in the same sample also yield this CDR3. The V gene is TRBV5-1, the J gene TRBJ1-2; tentatively, D is TRBD1 (5 bases). CDR1 SGHRS and CDR2 YFSETQ come from the germline V gene. V was shortened by 0 bases and J by 2 bases, with 5 bases between the two germline ends. The CDR3 has 13 amino acids. The CDR3 protein is CASSLEGNYGYTF. In nucleotides, the CDR3 is TGCGCCAGCAGCTTGGAGGGGAACTATGGCTACACCTTC.

The chain uses TRBV5-6 and TRBJ1-1; 8 nucleotides align to TRBD1. V gave up 1 base and J gave up 6 bases; unmatched junction bases: 2. The CDR3 totals 13 residues. Germline CDR1 is SGHDT and CDR2 is YYEEEE. CDR3 residues: CASSLFRGPEAFF. DNA of the CDR3: TGTGCCAGCAGCTTGTTCAGGGGGCCTGAAGCTTTCTTT.

The rearrangement links TRBV5-1 to TRBJ1-5, with a possible D match to TRBD1 (5 bases). The CDR3 loop spans 15 amino acids. The V end was cut by 0 bases, the J end by 5 bases, with 12 bases between. The germline V gene encodes CDR1 SGHRS and CDR2 YFSETQ. CDR3 DNA: TGCGCCAGCAGCTTGGCAGGGAACAGCGATCAGCCCCAGCATTTT. This encodes CASSLAGNSDQPQHF.

Only a few counts were recorded for this clone. The CDR3 DNA is TGTGCCAGCAGCTTGGGTCCATGGGATGAGCAGTTCTTC. Amino acid sequence: CASSLGPWDEQFF. The chain carries TRBV7-9 and TRBJ2-1; no firm D call. The germline V gene encodes CDR1 SEHNR and CDR2 FQNEAQ (reference sequence). This CDR3 has 13 residues. The V gene lost 3 bases and the J gene lost 8 bases, with 11 bases spanning the gap.

V usage is TRBV5-4 and J usage is TRBJ2-5, with 7 bases fitting TRBD2. The trim removed 0 bases at V and 4 bases at J, leaving 6 bases unmatched. The CDR3 is 15 amino acids. CDR1 and CDR2 from the germline V gene are SGHNT and YYREEE (reference sequence). CDR3 residues: CASSLDRGVGETQYF. The CDR3 coding sequence is TGTGCCAGCAGCTTGGATCGGGGGGTCGGAGAGACCCAGTACTTC.

This clone was observed a handful of times. The chain has TRBV7-2 and TRBJ2-1; TRBD2 agrees at 14 bases. The CDR3 totals 20 residues. The germline gives CDR1 SGHTA, CDR2 FQGNSA. J was trimmed by 0 bases and V by 0 bases; bases with no gene match: 7. Written as DNA, the CDR3 is TGTGCCAGCAGCTTAGCTGGGACTAGCGGGAGTTTTAGCTCCTACAATGAGCAGTTCTTC. It yields the protein CASSLAGTSGSFSSYNEQFF.

The chain recombines TRBV3-1 (or the pseudogene TRBV3-2) with TRBJ2-7; D perhaps matches TRBD2 (6 bases). Germline V gives CDR1 LGHDT, CDR2 YNNKEL (reference sequence). V gave up 0 bases and J gave up 6 bases, with 9 bases separating them. There are 13 residues in the CDR3. The CDR3 region is CASSQDRDSEQYF. The CDR3 DNA reads TGTGCCAGCAGCCAAGACCGGGACTCCGAGCAGTACTTC.

V and J are TRBV30 and TRBJ1-3; D is uncertain. The CDR3 covers 12 residues. The ends were cut back, 3 bases at V and 2 bases at J, with 5 bases in the middle. The germline V gene encodes CDR1 GTSNPN and CDR2 SVGIG (reference sequence). In DNA form, the CDR3 reads TGTGCCTGGAGAGGTACTGGAAACACCATATATTTT. As protein: CAWRGTGNTIYF.

The V and J genes are TRBV6-5 and TRBJ1-2; no reliable D call. The CDR3 consists of 14 residues. The V gene lost 6 bases and the J gene lost 1 base, with 12 bases spanning the gap. Germline V gives CDR1 MNHEY, CDR2 SVGAGI. DNA of the CDR3: TGTGCCAGCAGCCCCCCTGGCGGTAACTATGGCTACACCTTC. Residues: CASSPPGGNYGYTF.

The V and J genes are TRBV19 and TRBJ1-5, with D perhaps matching TRBD1 (6 bases). With 9 bases removed from V and 2 bases from J, the gap between germline ends came to 17 bases. Looked up from germline, CDR1 is LNHDA and CDR2 is SQIVND (reference sequence). CDR3 size: 15 residues. Written as DNA, the CDR3 is TGTGCCAGCAAGGGGGAGGGCAGGGGCAATCAGCCCCAGCATTTT. Protein product: CASKGEGRGNQPQHF.

The table lists this clone with a count of one. V is TRBV10-1 and J is TRBJ1-5; 9 nucleotides line up with TRBD1. The V and J ends lost 4 bases and 6 bases, in that order; junction bases with no gene match: 4. Germline loops: CDR1 WNHNN, CDR2 SYGVQD (reference sequence). The CDR3 runs 14 residues. For the CDR3, the DNA is TGCGCCAGCAGTGGGACAGGGGTTTCTCAGCCCCAGCATTTT. It yields the protein CASSGTGVSQPQHF.

The V gene is TRBV5-1, the J gene TRBJ2-7, with D perhaps TRBD1 (6 bases). V dropped 0 bases and J dropped 3 bases, with 13 bases sitting between them. Germline CDR1 reads SGHRS; CDR2 reads YFSETQ. The CDR3 runs to 15 residues. The CDR3 loop reads CASSLVRGPFYEQYF. The CDR3 DNA reads as TGCGCCAGCAGCTTGGTCAGGGGACCCTTCTACGAGCAGTACTTC.

V gene TRBV3-1 (or the pseudogene TRBV3-2) combines with J gene TRBJ2-7, with 7 nucleotides matching TRBD2. The CDR3 consists of 15 residues. Per the germline V gene, CDR1 is LGHDT and CDR2 is YNNKEL (reference sequence). V was pared by 3 bases and J by 2 bases, with 7 bases of the junction left unmatched. CDR3 residues: CASSHPGTTAYEQYF. CDR3 bases: TGTGCCAGCAGCCACCCCGGGACTACCGCCTACGAGCAGTACTTC.

A remark on this clone: One end of the junction does not line up with germline, which may come from a read error. This chain uses TRBV5-6 with TRBJ2-3, with a weak D call TRBD1 (5 bases). The V gene's germline CDR1 is SGHDT and CDR2 YYEEEE. The CDR3 extends over 14 amino acids. The DNA for the CDR3 is TGTGCCAGCAGTTTGGCTCAGGGCTTAGATACGCAGTATTTT. It codes for CASSLAQGLDTQYF.

The gene calls are TRBV27 and TRBJ1-1, with 8 bases that match TRBD1. This CDR3 has 14 amino acids. The germline V gene has CDR1 MNHEY and CDR2 SMNVEV (reference sequence). After removal of 5 bases from V and 4 bases from J, the junction contained 6 bases not matched to a gene. The DNA of the CDR3 is TGTGCCAGCAGTCTACTAACAGGGGGCACTGAAGCTTTCTTT. Translating it yields CASSLLTGGTEAFF.

The V call is TRBV6-2 or TRBV6-3, the J call TRBJ1-2; D not certain. The CDR3 covers 12 residues. The germline gives CDR1 MNHEY, CDR2 SVGEGT. Deletions cut 4 bases from V and 3 bases from J, with 6 bases between. The CDR3 protein is CASSLRDYGYTF. The CDR3 DNA sequence: TGTGCCAGCAGTTTGAGGGACTATGGCTACACCTTC.

In its sample, this clone was seen once. CDR3 sequence (DNA): TGTGCCAGCTCACCATCGCTTAGCGGGAGCTACGAGCAGTACTTC. Its protein is CASSPSLSGSYEQYF. The rearrangement uses TRBV18 and TRBJ2-7; 9 bases fit TRBD2. The CDR3 runs to 15 residues. In germline, CDR1 is KGHSH, CDR2 LQKENI. With V trimmed by 2 bases and J by 3 bases, 5 bases remained unmatched.

The chain has TRBV4-2 and TRBJ1-1, with TRBD1 matching over 9 bases. Germline assignment: CDR1 LGHNA and CDR2 YNFKEQ. V dropped 5 bases and J dropped 5; count of bases not matched to a gene: 9. The CDR3 extends over 15 amino acids. CDR3 residues: CASSRETGGTTEAFF. For the CDR3, the DNA is TGTGCCAGCAGCAGAGAGACAGGGGGGACGACTGAAGCTTTCTTT.

The V call is TRBV15, the J call TRBJ2-5; D might be TRBD1 (6 bases). CDR3 size: 16 residues. The V end lost 3 bases, the J end lost 4 bases, and 18 bases lay between the germline ends. Germline assignment: CDR1 LNHNV and CDR2 YYDKDF (reference sequence). CDR3 in DNA: TGTGCCACCAGCAGCGGTATCACAGGGTTGCTAGAGACCCAGTACTTC. This codes for CATSSGITGLLETQYF.

The CDR3 sequence: CASSQQGYGYTF. The CDR3, as DNA: TGTGCCAGCTCACAGCAGGGCTATGGCTACACCTTC. V gene TRBV18 combines with J gene TRBJ1-2; D may be TRBD1 (5 bases). The CDR3 is 12 residues long. The germline V gene encodes CDR1 KGHSH and CDR2 LQKENI. The V end lost 4 bases, the J end lost 4 bases, and 7 bases lay between the germline ends.

In nucleotides, the CDR3 is TGTGCCAGCAGTGACACAGATGTCTATGGCTACACCTTC. Its translation: CASSDTDVYGYTF. The gene calls are TRBV2 and TRBJ1-2; D is unresolved. CDR3 length: 13 amino acids. Trimming took 3 bases from V and 4 from J, leaving 9 bases between them. Germline CDR1 SNHLY, CDR2 FYNNEI.

This clone was counted a single time. This sequence joins TRBV30 and TRBJ1-1; possible D gene TRBD1, 6 bases. Per germline, CDR1 GTSNPN and CDR2 SVGIG (reference sequence). The CDR3 loop spans 15 amino acids. V was trimmed by 2 bases and J by 4 bases, leaving 17 bases between them. CDR3 region: CAWSRGSTRGTEAFF. The CDR3 DNA follows: TGTGCCTGGAGTAGGGGGTCGACAAGGGGCACTGAAGCTTTCTTT. The full variable domain, rest sourced from reference TRBV30 and TRBJ1-1, is SQTIHQWPATLVQPVGSPLSLECTVEGTSNPNLYWYRQAAGRGLQLLFYSVGIGQISSEVPQNLSASRPQDRQFILSSKKLLLSDSGFYLCAWSRGSTRGTEAFFGQGTRLTVV.

This chain links TRBV2 with TRBJ1-1; D remains ambiguous. The CDR3 spans 14 residues. V was clipped by 3 bases and J by 0 bases, with 8 bases between them. Germline assignment: CDR1 SNHLY and CDR2 FYNNEI. The CDR3 nucleotides are TGTGCCAGCAGTGATGGTAGGATGAACACTGAAGCTTTCTTT. Translation: CASSDGRMNTEAFF. The full variable domain, with the rest looked up from reference TRBV2 and TRBJ1-1, is EPEVTQTPSHQVTQMGQEVILRCVPISNHLYFYWYRQILGQKVEFLVSFYNNEISEKSEIFDDQFSVERPDGSNFTLKIRSTKLEDSAMYFCASSDGRMNTEAFFGQGTRLTVV.